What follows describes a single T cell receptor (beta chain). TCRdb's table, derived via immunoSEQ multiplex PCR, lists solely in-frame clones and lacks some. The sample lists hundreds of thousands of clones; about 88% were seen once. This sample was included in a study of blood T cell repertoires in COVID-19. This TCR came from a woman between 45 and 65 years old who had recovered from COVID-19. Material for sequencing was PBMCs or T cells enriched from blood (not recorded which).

In nucleotides, the CDR3 is TGCAGCGTTTCTGGGACTGGTGGTGAAAAACTGTTTTTT. As protein: CSVSGTGGEKLFF. V gene TRBV29-1 combines with J gene TRBJ1-4, with D possibly TRBD1 on 5 matching bases. The V gene's germline CDR1 is SQVTM and CDR2 ANQGSEA. V lost 5 bases to trimming and J lost 7 bases, with 14 bases between them. This CDR3 has 13 residues.